This T cell receptor (beta chain) was sequenced during a study of cytomegalovirus exposure and HLA in healthy donors. Findings and caveats of the study: Among the CMV-associated chains, three were confirmed in vitro as specific for CMV antigens. Both high specificity and high sensitivity reportedly marked the classifier's diagnosis of cytomegalovirus status. Of the V segments, some could not be distinguished, including TRBV6-2 and TRBV6-3, and were excluded.

Germline V CDR1 and CDR2: LGHNA, YSLEER. The CDR3 is 14 amino acids. J gave up 10 bases and V 2 bases, and 5 bases lay outside the gene matches. There are a few counts of this clone. Its antigen is unknown. The PCR contained 60 Vbeta and 13 Jbeta primers. Original data processing: About 83 million unique TCR beta chains, some 9.9 million shared, were counted in a later analysis. Profiled with immunoSEQ multiplex PCR; TCRdb holds only in-frame clones, not every one. Clone size and V and J calls were adopted from that table, with D and trimming inferred from the DNA. The table has roughly 150,000 clones, 80% to 90% seen once.

The clonotype originates from a woman aged 18 to 35 in good health and CMV-seronegative. The material sequenced was PBMCs. The chain couples TRBV4-3 to TRBJ2-5; the match to TRBD2 covers 12 bases. CDR3 sequence reads: CASSQSLAGGSQYF. The CDR3 DNA sequence: TGCGCCAGCAGCCAAAGTCTAGCGGGGGGGAGCCAGTACTTC.